The 30 T cell receptor beta chains below all came from one sample that was sequenced in a study of blood T cell repertoires in COVID-19. Profiling relied on immunoSEQ multiplex PCR, and the TCRdb table lists in-frame clones only, not all of them. The data show some 400,000 clones, 85% to 90% seen once. Sample: PBMCs or T cells enriched from blood (not recorded which). The receptors derive from a man aged 25 to 45 who had recovered from COVID-19.

A word on this clone: Germline is not matched at one junction end, which may reflect a read error. This sequence joins TRBV12-5 and TRBJ1-5; 7 nucleotides align to TRBD1. This CDR3 has 14 residues. Germline CDR1 is LGHNT and CDR2 is FRNRAP. The CDR3 DNA follows: TGTGCTAGTGGCTTGGAGGGGGCGCGGCAGCCCCAGCATTTT. Translating gives CASGLEGARQPQHF.

This chain connects TRBV20-1 to TRBJ2-3; 11 positions match TRBD2. This CDR3 is built from 14 residues. Germline CDR1 reads DFQATT; CDR2 reads SNEGSKA (reference sequence). The V and J ends lost 3 bases and 7 bases, in that order; junction bases with no gene match: 6. The CDR3 here is CSASKTSGEYTQYF. CDR3 DNA: TGCAGTGCTAGTAAGACTAGCGGGGAGTATACGCAGTATTTT.

The CDR3 is CASSPRPGRDGELFF. The CDR3, as DNA: TGTGCCAGCTCCCCCCGACCTGGGCGGGACGGGGAGCTGTTTTTT. This sequence joins TRBV18 and TRBJ2-2, with D possibly matching TRBD2 (6 bases). Trimming removed 6 bases at V and 7 bases at J, with 18 bases between. Germline lookup yields CDR1 KGHSH and CDR2 LQKENI. The length of the CDR3 is 15 residues.

The V gene is TRBV5-1, the J gene TRBJ2-1; 7 bases agree with TRBD2. The CDR3 consists of 15 residues. Trimming removed 3 bases from V and 0 bases from J; junction bases left unmatched: 3. In germline, CDR1 is SGHRS, CDR2 YFSETQ. CDR3 region: CASSSGTTSYNEQFF. The CDR3 nucleotides are TGCGCCAGCAGCTCTGGGACTACCTCCTACAATGAGCAGTTCTTC.

V is TRBV29-1 and J is TRBJ2-5; possibly TRBD2 for D (7 bases). V was clipped by 4 bases and J by 7 bases, with 10 bases between them. CDR3 length: 11 residues. The V gene's germline CDR1 is SQVTM and CDR2 ANQGSEA. CDR3 coding DNA: TGCAGCGTTGGGGAGGGGGTGACCCAGTACTTC. It encodes CSVGEGVTQYF.

This clone was seen more than once but under ten times. The chain uses TRBV15 and TRBJ2-1; D perhaps matches TRBD2 (6 bases). Trimming stripped 3 bases from V and 4 bases from J, with 22 bases between. The CDR3 runs to 18 residues. Germline lookup yields CDR1 LNHNV and CDR2 YYDKDF (reference sequence). CDR3 sequence: CATSSGLVAEDPYNEQFF. In DNA, the CDR3 is TGTGCCACCAGCAGCGGGCTGGTAGCGGAGGACCCTTACAATGAGCAGTTCTTC.

The V and J genes are TRBV24-1 and TRBJ2-1; 7 bases are a match to TRBD1. The CDR3 consists of 16 residues. V shed 4 bases and J 7 bases; nucleotides not matched to a gene: 12. CDR1 and CDR2 from the germline V gene are KGHDR and SFDVKD. CDR3 sequence reads: CATSEGSMDRLNEQFF. CDR3 bases: TGTGCCACCAGTGAAGGTTCGATGGACAGGCTGAATGAGCAGTTCTTC.

The genes are TRBV5-4 and TRBJ2-3, with 14 bases identical to TRBD2. The CDR3 has 16 amino acids. Trimming took 4 bases from V and 4 from J; bases not matched to a gene: 5. Germline CDR1 and CDR2: SGHNT and YYREEE (reference sequence). CDR3 sequence (DNA): TGTGCCAGCAGCCGGGGACTAGCGGGAGAAGCAGATACGCAGTATTTT. Its protein product is CASSRGLAGEADTQYF.

The chain couples TRBV11-2 to TRBJ2-7; a possible D gene is TRBD2 (5 bases). V lost 2 bases to trimming and J lost 2 bases, with 7 bases between them. The CDR3 is 13 amino acids. The germline CDR1 and CDR2 sequences are SGHAT and FQNNGV. The CDR3 region has the DNA TGTGCCAGCAGCTTATCCGGGGCCTACGAGCAGTACTTC. This codes for CASSLSGAYEQYF.

The chain couples TRBV13 to TRBJ2-7, with a weak D call TRBD2 (6 bases). The CDR3 is 12 residues long. Germline-derived CDR1 and CDR2 are PRHDT and FYEKMQ (reference sequence). Trimming shortened V by 10 bases and J by 5 bases, and 15 bases separated the two germline ends. CDR3 sequence (DNA): TGTGCCATAAGACGGGGCGGGGACGAGCAGTACTTC. Translated, it gives CAIRRGGDEQYF.

This chain joins TRBV2 and TRBJ2-7; possibly TRBD2 for D (5 bases). Looked up from germline, CDR1 is SNHLY and CDR2 is FYNNEI. This CDR3 comprises 20 residues. Trimming took 0 bases from V and 0 from J, leaving 24 bases between them. CDR3 in DNA: TGTGCCAGCAGTGAAGCGTTTGTGAAGCCGACTATTCTTCCCTCCTACGAGCAGTACTTC. This codes for CASSEAFVKPTILPSYEQYF.

This chain uses TRBV7-6 with TRBJ2-1, with 7 nucleotides matching TRBD1. CDR3 size: 15 residues. Germline V gene sequence: CDR1 SGHVS, CDR2 FNYEAQ. Trimming at V came to 0 bases and at J to 8 bases, leaving 7 bases not matched to a gene. The CDR3 coding sequence is TGTGCCAGCAGCTTAGCGACAGGGCGCATGGATGAGCAGTTCTTC. Translated, it gives CASSLATGRMDEQFF.

The gene calls are TRBV7-6 and TRBJ2-7; maybe TRBD1 (6 bases). The CDR3 totals 15 residues. The germline V and J ends were trimmed by 5 bases and 3 bases, with 17 bases remaining between them. Germline V gene data show CDR1 as SGHVS and CDR2 as FNYEAQ. The CDR3 nucleotides are TGTGCCAGCAGCCGCGACAGGCCCGTCGACTACGAGCAGTACTTC. Translated: CASSRDRPVDYEQYF.

A single count supports this clone. This chain connects TRBV20-1 to TRBJ2-7; 8 bases agree with TRBD1. The germline V gene encodes CDR1 DFQATT and CDR2 SNEGSKA (reference sequence). This CDR3 has 11 residues. Here the CDR3 DNA reads TGCAGGCCGGACAGGGCGGACGAGCAGTACTTC. It codes for CRPDRADEQYF.

The chain is built from TRBV24-1 and TRBJ2-7; TRBD1 matches 11 bases. The CDR3 totals 14 residues. The germline gives CDR1 KGHDR, CDR2 SFDVKD. The V and J ends lost 4 bases and 6 bases, in that order; junction bases with no gene match: 4. CDR3 sequence (DNA): TGTGCCACCAGTGAAGGGGACAGGGGGTGCGAGCAGTACTTC. Amino acid sequence: CATSEGDRGCEQYF.

This clone appeared a few times. This chain uses TRBV30 with TRBJ2-3, with a tentative D call TRBD2 (6 bases). CDR3 length: 12 amino acids. CDR1 GTSNPN and CDR2 SVGIG come from the germline V gene (reference sequence). The germline V and J ends were trimmed by 4 bases and 5 bases, with 10 bases remaining between them. For the CDR3, the DNA is TGTGCCTGGAACCTAGCGATAGATACGCAGTATTTT. Protein sequence: CAWNLAIDTQYF. Filled out from reference TRBV30 and TRBJ2-3, the complete variable domain reads SQTIHQWPATLVQPVGSPLSLECTVEGTSNPNLYWYRQAAGRGLQLLFYSVGIGQISSEVPQNLSASRPQDRQFILSSKKLLLSDSGFYLCAWNLAIDTQYFGPGTRLTVL.

The chain recombines TRBV4-1 with TRBJ2-1; the D gene is possibly TRBD2 (7 bases). V lost 6 bases to trimming and J lost 1 base, with 22 bases between them. Looked up from germline, CDR1 is MGHRA and CDR2 is YSYEKL. The CDR3 consists of 18 residues. The CDR3 region has the DNA TGCGCCAGCAGTTCGCTCCTAGGGGGAGGGGAGTCCTACAATGAGCAGTTCTTC. Its protein product is CASSSLLGGGESYNEQFF.

This chain joins TRBV11-1 and TRBJ2-3; D gene unclear. From germline, CDR1 is SGHAT and CDR2 FQDESV (reference sequence). The CDR3 consists of 12 residues. V dropped 2 bases and J dropped 6 bases, with 6 bases sitting between them. CDR3 in amino acids: CASSLISDTQYF. For the CDR3, the DNA is TGTGCCAGCAGCTTAATATCCGATACGCAGTATTTT. Together with reference TRBV11-1 and TRBJ2-3, the CDR3 gives the full variable domain: EAEVAQSPRYKITEKSQAVAFWCDPISGHATLYWYRQILGQGPELLVQFQDESVVDDSQLPKDRFSAERLKGVDSTLKIQPAELGDSAMYLCASSLISDTQYFGPGTRLTVL.

This sequence joins TRBV6-5 and TRBJ2-1, with D perhaps matching TRBD2 (5 bases). There are 11 residues in the CDR3. The germline V and J ends were trimmed by 2 bases and 10 bases, with 6 bases remaining between them. CDR1 is MNHEY and CDR2 is SVGAGI in the germline V gene. CDR3 protein: CASSYRREQFF. The DNA for the CDR3 is TGTGCCAGCAGTTACCGGAGGGAGCAGTTCTTC.

The chain recombines TRBV2 with TRBJ2-7; a weak D match, TRBD2 (5 bases). This CDR3 has 13 residues. The germline CDR1 and CDR2 sequences are SNHLY and FYNNEI. V was pared by 6 bases and J by 5 bases, with 14 bases between. The CDR3, as DNA: TGTGCCAGCAGAATCGTCGACTACCACGAGCAGTACTTC. Translation: CASRIVDYHEQYF.

The chain links TRBV7-2 to TRBJ1-1; D possibly corresponds to TRBD1 (5 bases). The CDR3 covers 14 residues. CDR1 and CDR2 (germline): SGHTA, FQGNSA. Trimming pared 1 base from V and 10 bases from J, leaving 16 bases between. CDR3 protein: CASSLGVRGKGAFF. In DNA form, the CDR3 reads TGTGCCAGCAGCTTAGGGGTTAGGGGTAAGGGAGCTTTCTTT.

This clone was found once. The chain recombines TRBV18 with TRBJ1-1; no clear D gene. The CDR3 contains 13 residues. Trimming removed 3 bases at V and 7 bases at J, with 12 bases between. Germline V gives CDR1 KGHSH, CDR2 LQKENI. For the CDR3, the DNA is TGTGCCAGCTCACCCCCCCCTCGGGGTGAAGCTTTCTTT. Translating it yields CASSPPPRGEAFF.

This chain uses TRBV6-5 with TRBJ2-7; 10 bases are a match to TRBD2. J gave up 1 base and V 10 bases, and 7 bases lay outside the gene matches. The CDR3 has 14 amino acids. The germline V gene encodes CDR1 MNHEY and CDR2 SVGAGI. The CDR3 coding sequence is TGTGCCACAAGTACTAGCGGGACTTCCTACGAGCAGTACTTC. Amino acids: CATSTSGTSYEQYF.

The chain carries TRBV28 and TRBJ1-4; no firm D call. Germline-derived CDR1 and CDR2 are MDHEN and SYDVKM. The CDR3 covers 14 residues. Trimming pared 3 bases from V and 7 bases from J, leaving 12 bases between. The CDR3 is CASSFGSAGEKLFF. For the CDR3, the DNA is TGTGCCAGCAGTTTCGGCAGCGCGGGTGAAAAACTGTTTTTT.

The CDR3 nucleotides are TGTGCCAGTAGTGATCCAGGGTTTAACTATGGCTACACCTTC. Its protein product is CASSDPGFNYGYTF. This sequence joins TRBV19 and TRBJ1-2, with D tentatively TRBD1 (5 bases). CDR3 length: 14 amino acids. V shed 5 bases and J shed 1 base, with 11 bases lying between them. Germline CDR1 reads LNHDA; CDR2 reads SQIVND (reference sequence). The variable domain in full, completed from reference TRBV19 and TRBJ1-2, reads DGGITQSPKYLFRKEGQNVTLSCEQNLNHDAMYWYRQDPGQGLRLIYYSQIVNDFQKGDIAEGYSVSREKKESFPLTVTSAQKNPTAFYLCASSDPGFNYGYTFGSGTRLTVV.

The chain uses TRBV5-1 and TRBJ2-3, with D tentatively TRBD2 (6 bases). Trimming removed 0 bases from V and 2 bases from J, with 10 bases in between. The CDR3 sequence is 15 residues long. In germline, CDR1 is SGHRS, CDR2 YFSETQ. Here the CDR3 DNA reads TGCGCCAGCAGCTTGGAGGGAGGACCCACAGATACGCAGTATTTT. Residues: CASSLEGGPTDTQYF.

The chain couples TRBV7-2 to TRBJ2-7, with TRBD2 matching 9 bases. This CDR3 is 18 amino acids long. V shed 2 bases, J shed 2 bases, and the junction held 13 bases outside the gene matches. Germline V gives CDR1 SGHTA, CDR2 FQGNSA. CDR3 nucleotide sequence: TGTGCCAGCAGCTTATTCGGAAATAGCGGGAGTGATACCTACGAGCAGTACTTC. Amino acids: CASSLFGNSGSDTYEQYF.

The genes are TRBV19 and TRBJ2-1, with 12 nucleotides matching TRBD2. The CDR3 contains 15 residues. V lost 5 bases and J lost 5; bases outside the gene matches: 4. Germline CDR1 LNHDA, CDR2 SQIVND (reference sequence). The CDR3: CASSPTSGRNNEQFF. CDR3 DNA sequence: TGTGCCAGTAGTCCTACTAGCGGGAGGAACAATGAGCAGTTCTTC.

This sequence joins TRBV5-1 and TRBJ2-2, with 7 bases matching TRBD2. This CDR3 has 15 amino acids. Trimming removed 4 bases from V and 2 bases from J; junction bases left unmatched: 5. Germline V gives CDR1 SGHRS, CDR2 YFSETQ. In DNA form, the CDR3 reads TGCGCCAGCAGCGGGGGGGACGACAACACCGGGGAGCTGTTTTTT. Protein product: CASSGGDDNTGELFF.

The rearrangement links TRBV28 to TRBJ1-6; D remains unclear. The CDR3 spans 13 residues. Between the trimmed V and J ends, which lost 3 bases and 8 bases, there was a span of 8 bases. Per germline, CDR1 MDHEN and CDR2 SYDVKM. DNA for the CDR3: TGTGCCAGCAGTTTTGTGAGGGATTCACCCCTCCACTTT. This gives the protein CASSFVRDSPLHF.